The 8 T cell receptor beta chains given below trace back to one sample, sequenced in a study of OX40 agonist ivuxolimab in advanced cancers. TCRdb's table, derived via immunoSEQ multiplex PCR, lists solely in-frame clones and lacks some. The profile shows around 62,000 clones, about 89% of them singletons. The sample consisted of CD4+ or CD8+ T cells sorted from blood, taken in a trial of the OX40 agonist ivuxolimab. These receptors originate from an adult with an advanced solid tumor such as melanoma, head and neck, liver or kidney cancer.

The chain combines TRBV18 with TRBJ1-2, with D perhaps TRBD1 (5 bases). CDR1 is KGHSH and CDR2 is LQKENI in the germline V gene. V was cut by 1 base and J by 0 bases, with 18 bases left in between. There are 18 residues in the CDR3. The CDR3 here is CASSPLGRGQRPNYGYTF. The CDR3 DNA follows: TGTGCCAGCTCACCACTAGGGCGGGGCCAAAGACCTAACTATGGCTACACCTTC.

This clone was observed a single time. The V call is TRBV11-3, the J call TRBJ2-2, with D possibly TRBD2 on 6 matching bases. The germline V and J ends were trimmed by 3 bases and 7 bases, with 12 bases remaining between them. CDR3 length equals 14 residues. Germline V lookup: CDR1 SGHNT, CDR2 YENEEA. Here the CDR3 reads CASSLGGEGGELFF. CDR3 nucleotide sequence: TGTGCCAGCAGCTTGGGGGGAGAAGGCGGGGAGCTGTTTTTT.

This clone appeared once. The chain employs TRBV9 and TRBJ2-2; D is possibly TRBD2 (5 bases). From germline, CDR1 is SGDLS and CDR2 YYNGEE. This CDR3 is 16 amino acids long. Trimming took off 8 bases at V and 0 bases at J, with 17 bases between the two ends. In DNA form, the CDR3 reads TGTGCCAGTGCCCGCGCTGGAGGCTCGAACACCGGGGAGCTGTTTTTT. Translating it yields CASARAGGSNTGELFF. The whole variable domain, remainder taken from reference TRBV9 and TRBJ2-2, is DSGVTQTPKHLITATGQRVTLRCSPRSGDLSVYWYQQSLDQGLQFLIQYYNGEERAKGNILERFSAQQFPDLHSELNLSSLELGDSALYFCASARAGGSNTGELFFGEGSRLTVL.

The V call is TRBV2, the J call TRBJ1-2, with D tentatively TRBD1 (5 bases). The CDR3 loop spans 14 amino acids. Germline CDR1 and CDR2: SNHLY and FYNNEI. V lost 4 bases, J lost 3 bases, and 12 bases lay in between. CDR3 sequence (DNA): TGTGCCAGCAGTGCCGGGACGCGCGACTATGGCTACACCTTC. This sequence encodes CASSAGTRDYGYTF.

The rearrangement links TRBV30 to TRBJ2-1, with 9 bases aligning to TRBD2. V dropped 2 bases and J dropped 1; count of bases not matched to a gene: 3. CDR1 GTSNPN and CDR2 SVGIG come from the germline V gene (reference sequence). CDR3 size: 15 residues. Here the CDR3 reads CAWSRLAGSYNEQFF. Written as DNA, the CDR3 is TGTGCCTGGAGTAGGCTAGCGGGATCCTACAATGAGCAGTTCTTC.

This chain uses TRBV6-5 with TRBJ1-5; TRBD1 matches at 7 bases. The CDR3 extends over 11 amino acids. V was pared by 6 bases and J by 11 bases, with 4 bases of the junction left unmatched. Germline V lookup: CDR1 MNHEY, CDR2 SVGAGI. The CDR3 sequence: CASSQGGAQHF. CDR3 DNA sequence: TGTGCCAGCAGCCAGGGGGGGGCCCAGCATTTT.

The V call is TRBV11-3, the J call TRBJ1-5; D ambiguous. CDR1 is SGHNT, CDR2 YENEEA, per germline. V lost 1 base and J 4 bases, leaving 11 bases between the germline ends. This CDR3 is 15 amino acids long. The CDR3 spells CASSLGRFGNQPQHF. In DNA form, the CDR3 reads TGTGCCAGCAGCTTAGGTAGGTTCGGTAATCAGCCCCAGCATTTT.

As DNA, the CDR3 is TGTGCCAGCAGCTGGGATAGCAGCACAGATACGCAGTATTTT. This codes for CASSWDSSTDTQYF. The J gene is TRBJ2-3, the V gene TRBV11-2, with D uncertain. The germline gives CDR1 SGHAT, CDR2 FQNNGV. The V end lost 4 bases, the J end lost 0 bases, and 8 bases lay between the germline ends. There are 14 residues in the CDR3.